The present T cell receptor (beta chain) was sequenced within a study of cytomegalovirus exposure and HLA in healthy donors. A multiplex PCR was run with 60 Vbeta primers and 13 Jbeta primers. Repertoires were generated with immunoSEQ multiplex PCR, while TCRdb's copy carries only in-frame clones and drops some. The profile shows around 150,000 clones, 80% to 90% of them singletons. CDR1 and CDR2 from the germline V gene are SGHVS and FQNEAQ. V dropped 3 bases and J dropped 3; count of bases not matched to a gene: 4. The CDR3 is 14 residues long. The sequenced sample consisted of PBMCs. The sequence came from a man aged 18 to 29 in good health and CMV-seropositive. The rearrangement links TRBV7-8 to TRBJ2-7, with TRBD1 matching over 8 bases. The CDR3 protein is CASSFGTGIYEQYF. DNA of the CDR3: TGTGCCAGCAGCTTCGGGACAGGCATCTACGAGCAGTACTTC.